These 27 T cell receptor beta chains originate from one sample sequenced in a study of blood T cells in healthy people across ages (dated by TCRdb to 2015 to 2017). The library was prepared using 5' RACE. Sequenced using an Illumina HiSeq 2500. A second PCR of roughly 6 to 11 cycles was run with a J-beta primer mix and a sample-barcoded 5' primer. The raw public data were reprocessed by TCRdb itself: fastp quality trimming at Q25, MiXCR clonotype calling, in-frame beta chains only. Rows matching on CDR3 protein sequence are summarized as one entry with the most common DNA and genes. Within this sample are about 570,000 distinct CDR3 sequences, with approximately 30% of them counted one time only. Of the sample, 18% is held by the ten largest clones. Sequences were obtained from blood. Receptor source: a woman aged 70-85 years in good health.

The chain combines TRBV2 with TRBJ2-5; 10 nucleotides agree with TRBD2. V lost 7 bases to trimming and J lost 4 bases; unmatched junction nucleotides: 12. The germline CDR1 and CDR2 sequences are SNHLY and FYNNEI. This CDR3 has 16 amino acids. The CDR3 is CASIRQLAGPVETQYF. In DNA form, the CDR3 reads TGTGCCAGCATCAGGCAACTAGCGGGGCCGGTAGAGACCCAGTACTTC.

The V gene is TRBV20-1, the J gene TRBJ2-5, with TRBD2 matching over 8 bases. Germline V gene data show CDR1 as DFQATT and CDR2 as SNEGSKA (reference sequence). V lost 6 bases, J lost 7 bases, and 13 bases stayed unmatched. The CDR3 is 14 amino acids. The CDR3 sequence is CSAPSVAGLGTQYF. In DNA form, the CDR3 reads TGCAGTGCCCCGAGCGTAGCGGGGCTTGGGACCCAGTACTTC.

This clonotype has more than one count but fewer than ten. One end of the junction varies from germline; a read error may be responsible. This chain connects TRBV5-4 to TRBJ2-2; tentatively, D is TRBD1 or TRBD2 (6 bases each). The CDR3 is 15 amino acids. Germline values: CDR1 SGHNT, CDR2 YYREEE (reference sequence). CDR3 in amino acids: CASSFGGLRPGELFF. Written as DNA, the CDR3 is TGCGCCAGCAGCTTTGGGGGGCTGAGACCCGGGGAGCTGTTTTTT.

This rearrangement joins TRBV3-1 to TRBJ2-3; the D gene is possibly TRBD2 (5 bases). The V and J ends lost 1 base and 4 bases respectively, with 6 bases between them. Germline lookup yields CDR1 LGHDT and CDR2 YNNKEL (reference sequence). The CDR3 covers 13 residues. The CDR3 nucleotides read TGTGCCAGCAGCCAAGGACTACCAGATACGCAGTATTTT. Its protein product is CASSQGLPDTQYF.

The CDR3 sequence is CASSLVDGFETQYF. For the CDR3, the DNA is TGTGCCAGCAGCTTAGTGGACGGTTTCGAGACCCAGTACTTC. The gene calls are TRBV7-2 and TRBJ2-5, with D hard to call. V was pared by 1 base and J by 5 bases, with 11 bases between. The CDR3 loop spans 14 amino acids. Per the germline V gene, CDR1 is SGHTA and CDR2 is FQGNSA.

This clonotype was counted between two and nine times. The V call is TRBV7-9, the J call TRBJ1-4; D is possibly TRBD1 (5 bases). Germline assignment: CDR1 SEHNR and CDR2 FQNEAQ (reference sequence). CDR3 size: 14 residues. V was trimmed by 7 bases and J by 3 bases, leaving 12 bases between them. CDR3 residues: CASTQGPANEKLFF. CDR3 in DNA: TGTGCCAGCACCCAGGGTCCGGCTAATGAAAAACTGTTTTTT.

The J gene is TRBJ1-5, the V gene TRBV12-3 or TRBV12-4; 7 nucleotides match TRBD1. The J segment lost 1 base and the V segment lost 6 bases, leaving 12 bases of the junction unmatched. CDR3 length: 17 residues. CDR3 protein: CASREGARWMSNQPQHF. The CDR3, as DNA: TGTGCCAGCAGAGAGGGGGCGCGGTGGATGAGCAATCAGCCCCAGCATTTT.

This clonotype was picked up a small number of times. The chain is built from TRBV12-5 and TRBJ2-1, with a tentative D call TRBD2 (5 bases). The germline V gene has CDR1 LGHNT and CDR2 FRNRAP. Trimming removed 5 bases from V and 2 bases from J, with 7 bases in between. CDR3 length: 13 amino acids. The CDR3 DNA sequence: TGTGCTAGTGGTCTCGGGGCCTACAATGAGCAGTTCTTC. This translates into CASGLGAYNEQFF.

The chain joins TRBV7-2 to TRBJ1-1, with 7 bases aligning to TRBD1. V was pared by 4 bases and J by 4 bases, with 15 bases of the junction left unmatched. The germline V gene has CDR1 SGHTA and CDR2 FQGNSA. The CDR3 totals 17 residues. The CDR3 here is CASSSRYRDSGVTEAFF. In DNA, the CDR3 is TGTGCCAGCAGCTCGAGATACCGGGACAGCGGAGTCACTGAAGCTTTCTTT.

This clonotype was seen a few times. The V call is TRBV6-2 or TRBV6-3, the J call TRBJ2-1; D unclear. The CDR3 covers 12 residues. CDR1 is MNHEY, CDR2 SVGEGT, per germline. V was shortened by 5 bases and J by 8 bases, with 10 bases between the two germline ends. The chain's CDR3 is CASSISGYEQFF. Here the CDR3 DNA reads TGTGCCAGCAGTATCTCCGGCTATGAGCAGTTCTTC.

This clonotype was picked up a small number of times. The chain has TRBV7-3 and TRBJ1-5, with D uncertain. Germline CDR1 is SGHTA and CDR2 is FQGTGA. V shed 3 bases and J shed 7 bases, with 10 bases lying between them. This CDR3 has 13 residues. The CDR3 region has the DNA TGTGCCAGCAGCTTTGGGGTAAACCAGCCCCAGCATTTT. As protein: CASSFGVNQPQHF. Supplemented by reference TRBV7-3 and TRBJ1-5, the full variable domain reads GAGVSQTPSNKVTEKGKYVELRCDPISGHTALYWYRQSLGQGPEFLIYFQGTGAADDSGLPNDRFFAVRPEGSVSTLKIQRTERGDSAVYLCASSFGVNQPQHFGDGTRLSIL.

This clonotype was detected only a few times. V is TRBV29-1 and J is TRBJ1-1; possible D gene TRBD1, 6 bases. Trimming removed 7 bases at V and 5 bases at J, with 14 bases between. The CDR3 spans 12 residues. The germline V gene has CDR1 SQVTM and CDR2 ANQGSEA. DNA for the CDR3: TGCAGCGGCATGAGACAGGAGACTGAAGCTTTCTTT. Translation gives CSGMRQETEAFF.

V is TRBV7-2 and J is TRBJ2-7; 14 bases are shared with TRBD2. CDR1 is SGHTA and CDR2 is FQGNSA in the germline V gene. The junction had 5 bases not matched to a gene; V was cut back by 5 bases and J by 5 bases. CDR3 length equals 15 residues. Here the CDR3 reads CASSRSGLAGDEQYF. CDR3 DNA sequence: TGTGCCAGCAGCCGATCGGGACTAGCGGGGGACGAGCAGTACTTC.

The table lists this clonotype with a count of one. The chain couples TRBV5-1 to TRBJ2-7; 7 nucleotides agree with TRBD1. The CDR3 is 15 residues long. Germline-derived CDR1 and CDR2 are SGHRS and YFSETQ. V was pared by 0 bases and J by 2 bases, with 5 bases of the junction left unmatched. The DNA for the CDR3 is TGCGCCAGCAGCTTGGAGGGGACAGAGACCTACGAGCAGTACTTC. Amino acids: CASSLEGTETYEQYF.

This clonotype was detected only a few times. In nucleotides, the CDR3 is TGCGCCAGCAGCCAGGACGGGCACTATGGCTACACCTTC. It is translated as CASSQDGHYGYTF. The chain employs TRBV5-1 and TRBJ1-2; D gene unclear. The CDR3 is 13 amino acids. Germline loops: CDR1 SGHRS, CDR2 YFSETQ. V was trimmed by 4 bases and J by 3 bases, leaving 10 bases between them.

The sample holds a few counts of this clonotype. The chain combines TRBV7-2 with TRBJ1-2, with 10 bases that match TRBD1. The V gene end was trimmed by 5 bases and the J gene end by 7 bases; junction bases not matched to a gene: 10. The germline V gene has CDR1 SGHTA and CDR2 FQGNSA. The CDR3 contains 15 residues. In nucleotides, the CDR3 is TGTGCCAGCAGCCCGGGACAGGGGCGGAATATTGGCTACACCTTC. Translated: CASSPGQGRNIGYTF. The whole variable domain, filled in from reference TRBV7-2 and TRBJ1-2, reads GAGVSQSPSNKVTEKGKDVELRCDPISGHTALYWYRQSLGQGLEFLIYFQGNSAPDKSGLPSDRFSAERTGGSVSTLTIQRTQQEDSAVYLCASSPGQGRNIGYTFGSGTRLTVV.

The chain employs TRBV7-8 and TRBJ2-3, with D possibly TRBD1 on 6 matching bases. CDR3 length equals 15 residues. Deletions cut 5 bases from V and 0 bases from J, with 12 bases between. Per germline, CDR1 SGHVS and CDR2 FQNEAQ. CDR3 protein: CASSISQGSTDTQYF. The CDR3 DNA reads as TGTGCCAGCAGCATTAGTCAGGGGAGCACAGATACGCAGTATTTT.

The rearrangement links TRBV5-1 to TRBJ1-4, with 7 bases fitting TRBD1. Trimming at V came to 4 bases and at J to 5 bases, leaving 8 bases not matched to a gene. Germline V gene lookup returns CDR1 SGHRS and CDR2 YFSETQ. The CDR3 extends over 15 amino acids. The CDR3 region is CASSPSDRRNEKLFF. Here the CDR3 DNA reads TGCGCCAGCAGCCCCTCGGACAGGCGGAATGAAAAACTGTTTTTT.

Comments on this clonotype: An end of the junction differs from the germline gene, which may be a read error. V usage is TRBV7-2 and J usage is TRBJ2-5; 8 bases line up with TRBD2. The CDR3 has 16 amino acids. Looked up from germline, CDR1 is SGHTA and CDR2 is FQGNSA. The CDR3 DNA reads TGTGCCGGCAGCTTAGCGCATCGGGGGGGCCAAGAGACCCAGTACTTC. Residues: CAGSLAHRGGQETQYF. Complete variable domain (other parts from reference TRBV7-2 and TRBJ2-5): GAGVSQSPSNKVTEKGKDVELRCDPISGHTALYWYRQSLGQGLEFLIYFQGNSAPDKSGLPSDRFSAERTGGSVSTLTIQRTQQEDSAVYLCAGSLAHRGGQETQYFGPGTRLLVL.

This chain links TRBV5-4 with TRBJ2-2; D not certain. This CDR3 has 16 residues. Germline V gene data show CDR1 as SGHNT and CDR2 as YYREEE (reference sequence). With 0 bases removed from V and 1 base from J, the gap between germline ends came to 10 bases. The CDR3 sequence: CASSLGSRLNTGELFF. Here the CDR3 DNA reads TGTGCCAGCAGCTTGGGTAGCAGGTTGAACACCGGGGAGCTGTTTTTT.

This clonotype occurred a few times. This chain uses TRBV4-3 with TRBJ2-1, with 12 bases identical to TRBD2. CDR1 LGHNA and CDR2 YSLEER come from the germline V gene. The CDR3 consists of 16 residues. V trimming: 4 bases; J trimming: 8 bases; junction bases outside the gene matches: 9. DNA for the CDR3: TGCGCCAGCAGCCCGGACGCTAGCGGGGGGGCTGATGAGCAGTTCTTC. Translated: CASSPDASGGADEQFF.

This CDR3 is CASSLQAGLNYGYTF. The CDR3 DNA follows: TGTGCCAGCAGCTTGCAGGCGGGGCTGAACTATGGCTACACCTTC. The chain uses TRBV5-5 and TRBJ1-2; D is possibly TRBD1 (5 bases). This CDR3 is built from 15 residues. The V and J ends lost 1 base and 2 bases respectively, with 12 bases between them. Germline V gives CDR1 SGHKS, CDR2 YYEKEE (reference sequence).

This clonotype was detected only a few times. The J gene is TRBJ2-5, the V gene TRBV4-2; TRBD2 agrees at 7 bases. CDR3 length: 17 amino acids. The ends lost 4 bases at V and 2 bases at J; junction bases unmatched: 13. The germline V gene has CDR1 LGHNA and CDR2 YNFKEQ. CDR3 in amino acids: CASSLVPGLNGQETQYF. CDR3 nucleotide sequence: TGTGCCAGCAGCCTTGTGCCGGGACTAAACGGACAAGAGACCCAGTACTTC.

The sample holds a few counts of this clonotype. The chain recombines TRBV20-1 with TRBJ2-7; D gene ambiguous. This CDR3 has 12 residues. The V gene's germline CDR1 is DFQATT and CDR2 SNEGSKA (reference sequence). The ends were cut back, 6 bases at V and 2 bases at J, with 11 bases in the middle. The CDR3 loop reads CSAVYSTYEQYF. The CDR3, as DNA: TGCAGTGCGGTCTATTCTACCTACGAGCAGTACTTC.

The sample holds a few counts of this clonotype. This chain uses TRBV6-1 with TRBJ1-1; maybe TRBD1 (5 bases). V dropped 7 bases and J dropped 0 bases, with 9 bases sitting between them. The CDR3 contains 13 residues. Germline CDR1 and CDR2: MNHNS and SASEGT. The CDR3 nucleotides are TGTGCCAGCAACGAGGGGCTGAACACTGAAGCTTTCTTT. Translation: CASNEGLNTEAFF.

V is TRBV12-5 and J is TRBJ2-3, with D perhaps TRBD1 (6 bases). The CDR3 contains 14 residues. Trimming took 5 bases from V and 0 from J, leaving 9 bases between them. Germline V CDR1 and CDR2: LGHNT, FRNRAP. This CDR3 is CASGLGQSTDTQYF. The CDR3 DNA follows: TGTGCTAGTGGTCTAGGACAGAGCACAGATACGCAGTATTTT.

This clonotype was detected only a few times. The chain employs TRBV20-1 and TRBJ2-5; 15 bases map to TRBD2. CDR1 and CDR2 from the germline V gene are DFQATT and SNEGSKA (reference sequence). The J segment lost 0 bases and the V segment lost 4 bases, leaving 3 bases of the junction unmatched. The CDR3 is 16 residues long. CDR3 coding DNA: TGCAGTGCTACCGGGACTAGCGGGGGGTACCAAGAGACCCAGTACTTC. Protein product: CSATGTSGGYQETQYF.